This T cell receptor beta chain was sequenced during a study of cytomegalovirus exposure and HLA in healthy donors. V was cut by 3 bases and J by 10 bases, with 19 bases left in between. Germline V gene data show CDR1 as LNHDA and CDR2 as SQIVND (reference sequence). The CDR3 has 15 residues. 13 Jbeta primers and 60 Vbeta primers were used for the PCR. The protocol was immunoSEQ multiplex PCR, while the TCRdb copy is restricted to in-frame clones and leaves out a portion. The table lists approximately 150,000 clones, roughly four fifths of them singletons. Donors were ostensibly healthy at sampling, although undocumented immune exposures were probable. General observations from the study: Rarity marked most TCR sequences, yet some public TCRs occurred in many donors.

A remark on this clone: No antigen is known for it.

The material sequenced was PBMCs. V and J are TRBV19 and TRBJ2-1; D is perhaps TRBD1 (5 bases). The TCR comes from a male donor in good health and CMV-seronegative. CDR3 sequence: CASSIGQGRIREQFF. Here the CDR3 DNA reads TGTGCCAGTAGTATCGGTCAGGGTCGTATTAGGGAGCAGTTCTTC.